This TCR beta chain was profiled in a study of blood T cell repertoires in COVID-19. Study information: Samples taken during acute and convalescent COVID-19 were collected in the United States, Italy and Spain.

Per germline, CDR1 DFQATT and CDR2 SNEGSKA (reference sequence). This CDR3 region has 12 residues. The V end lost 3 bases, the J end lost 4 bases, and 7 bases lay between the germline ends. Only in-frame clones appear in the TCRdb table, and some are missing; sequencing was by immunoSEQ multiplex PCR. The data hold some 270,000 clones, with around 86% observed a single time. The TCR sequence derives from a man aged 45-65 years with acute or convalescent COVID-19. The chain combines TRBV20-1 with TRBJ1-3; a weak D match, TRBD1 (5 bases). Sequencing was done on a sample of peripheral blood. CDR3 loop: CSASKGGNTIYF. CDR3 bases: TGCAGTGCTAGTAAGGGGGGAAACACCATATATTTT.